The 14 T cell receptor beta chains below all came from one sample that was sequenced in a study of T-cell memory formation after mild COVID-19. TCRdb independently ran MiXCR on the 5' RACE reads; one entry per CDR3 protein. The sample yields some 40,000 distinct CDR3 sequences, 6% to 7.5% seen once. Specimen: PBMCs or a T cell subset sorted from them (not recorded which). Receptor source: an adult who had mild COVID-19 (a few samples of this study predate the infection). Cell type and time point are not known.

This clonotype came up many times. This chain joins TRBV29-1 and TRBJ2-1, with 11 bases fitting TRBD2. This CDR3 is 14 amino acids long. CDR1 is SQVTM, CDR2 ANQGSEA, per germline. V lost 7 bases to trimming and J lost 7 bases; unmatched junction nucleotides: 9. CDR3 DNA: TGCAGCGCCGAACTAGCGGGAGTGACGAATGAGCAGTTCTTC. The encoded protein is CSAELAGVTNEQFF.

This clonotype was found many times. The chain uses TRBV29-1 and TRBJ1-5; a weak D match, TRBD1 (5 bases). Germline values: CDR1 SQVTM, CDR2 ANQGSEA. The CDR3 has 14 amino acids. Trimming shortened V by 4 bases and J by 2 bases, and 12 bases separated the two germline ends. CDR3 DNA sequence: TGCAGCGTTGTCCTCCCGGGGGGCAATCAGCCCCAGCATTTT. Residues: CSVVLPGGNQPQHF.

Many counts were recorded for this clonotype. In DNA, the CDR3 is TGCGCCAGCAGCCAATCCTGGACTAGTGGCACCGGGGAGCTGTTTTTT. Protein sequence: CASSQSWTSGTGELFF. The chain joins TRBV4-1 to TRBJ2-2, with 7 bases identical to TRBD2. CDR3 length: 16 residues. Germline trimming cut 2 bases from V and 4 bases from J; bases unmatched to any gene: 7. CDR1 MGHRA and CDR2 YSYEKL come from the germline V gene.

This clonotype was counted many times. The genes are TRBV6-4 and TRBJ2-2; maybe TRBD1 (6 bases). Trimming removed 7 bases at V and 0 bases at J, with 18 bases between. The length of the CDR3 is 17 residues. Germline CDR1 is MRHNA and CDR2 is SNTAGT. The CDR3 DNA follows: TGTGCCAGCACCCCCCTAGGGGGAGCATCGAACACCGGGGAGCTGTTTTTT. Encoded protein: CASTPLGGASNTGELFF.

There are many counts of this clonotype. The chain couples TRBV18 to TRBJ1-1; perhaps TRBD1 as D (6 bases). The V end lost 3 bases, the J end lost 2 bases, and 10 bases lay between the germline ends. The CDR3 extends over 14 amino acids. Germline V lookup: CDR1 KGHSH, CDR2 LQKENI. The CDR3 sequence: CASSPRTANTEAFF. CDR3 coding DNA: TGTGCCAGCTCACCTCGGACAGCCAACACTGAAGCTTTCTTT. Complete variable domain (other parts from reference TRBV18 and TRBJ1-1): NAGVMQNPRHLVRRRGQEARLRCSPMKGHSHVYWYRQLPEEGLKFMVYLQKENIIDESGMPKERFSAEFPKEGPSILRIQQVVRGDSAAYFCASSPRTANTEAFFGQGTRLTVV.

This clonotype was detected only a few times. The chain carries TRBV9 and TRBJ2-7; D remains unclear. Germline values: CDR1 SGDLS, CDR2 YYNGEE. V shed 0 bases and J shed 2 bases, with 15 bases lying between them. The CDR3 contains 16 residues. The CDR3 bases are TGTGCCAGCAGCGTAGGGGTCGAGCGCCCTACCTACGAGCAGTACTTC. Translated, it gives CASSVGVERPTYEQYF.

This clonotype was found a few times. The V gene is TRBV7-3, the J gene TRBJ1-1; D uncertain. Germline assignment: CDR1 SGHTA and CDR2 FQGTGA. V was trimmed by 5 bases and J by 1 base, leaving 8 bases between them. The CDR3 is made up of 13 amino acids. In nucleotides, the CDR3 is TGTGCCAGCAGCGCCCAAGGGAACACTGAAGCTTTCTTT. This gives the protein CASSAQGNTEAFF.

This clonotype appeared a few times. The chain carries TRBV29-1 and TRBJ1-1; D gene ambiguous. From germline, CDR1 is SQVTM and CDR2 ANQGSEA. This CDR3 spans 13 amino acids. Trimming removed 8 bases from V and 5 bases from J, with 18 bases in between. The CDR3 bases are TGCAGCACACACTACGGATCAACTACTGAAGCTTTCTTT. Amino acid sequence: CSTHYGSTTEAFF.

In its sample, this clonotype was seen a few times. The V gene is TRBV24-1, the J gene TRBJ1-1; D remains unclear. The V end was cut by 12 bases, the J end by 0 bases, with 4 bases between. The CDR3 is made up of 10 amino acids. CDR1 is KGHDR and CDR2 is SFDVKD in the germline V gene. The DNA of the CDR3 is TGTGCCCCGCTGAACACTGAAGCTTTCTTT. This gives the protein CAPLNTEAFF.

V gene TRBV6-6 combines with J gene TRBJ2-5; D gene unclear. The CDR3 is 14 residues long. Germline V gives CDR1 MNHNY, CDR2 SVGAGI (reference sequence). The V gene lost 4 bases and the J gene lost 5 bases, with 14 bases spanning the gap. CDR3 nucleotides: TGTGCCAGCAGTTCATTAGGAGTTCGGGAGACCCAGTACTTC. Translated: CASSSLGVRETQYF.

This clonotype was observed many times. The chain couples TRBV10-3 to TRBJ2-1, with TRBD2 identical over 8 bases. V shed 4 bases, J shed 5 bases, and the junction held 4 bases outside the gene matches. This CDR3 spans 14 amino acids. CDR1 ENHRY and CDR2 SYGVKD come from the germline V gene. CDR3 protein: CAISVREGNNEQFF. In DNA, the CDR3 is TGTGCCATCAGTGTTCGGGAGGGAAACAATGAGCAGTTCTTC.

This chain joins TRBV30 and TRBJ2-5, with TRBD1 matching over 8 bases. The germline V gene has CDR1 GTSNPN and CDR2 SVGIG (reference sequence). Trimming cost V 5 bases and J 4 bases; bases outside gene matches: 0. This CDR3 spans 11 amino acids. The chain's CDR3 is CAWGTGETQYF. The DNA of the CDR3 is TGTGCCTGGGGGACAGGAGAGACCCAGTACTTC.

V is TRBV6-2 or TRBV6-3 and J is TRBJ2-1; possibly TRBD2 for D (6 bases). This CDR3 contains 19 residues. The V gene's germline CDR1 is MNHEY and CDR2 SVGEGT. V lost 1 base and J lost 3, with 22 bases in between. DNA of the CDR3: TGTGCCAGCAGTTACTTCCCGTGGGTAGGGAGAGCGGGCTACAATGAGCAGTTCTTC. This translates into CASSYFPWVGRAGYNEQFF.

By share, this clonotype counts as medium-sized (0.01 to 0.1%). The J gene is TRBJ2-2, the V gene TRBV12-3 or TRBV12-4; D is uncertain. Trimming shortened V by 6 bases and J by 5 bases, and 13 bases separated the two germline ends. CDR3 length: 14 amino acids. This chain's CDR3 is CASRPRRFTGELFF. The CDR3 bases are TGTGCCAGCAGGCCGAGGCGTTTTACCGGGGAGCTGTTTTTT.